This record covers a single T cell receptor (beta chain). Germline assignment: CDR1 DFQATT and CDR2 SNEGSKA (reference sequence). This CDR3 region has 12 residues. With V trimmed by 8 bases and J by 4 bases, 1 base remained unmatched. The library targeted TCRbeta and was prepared with unique molecular identifiers. Via MiXCR, TCRdb re-called the PCR reads, giving one row per CDR3 protein. The sample includes 900,000 or so distinct CDR3 sequences, roughly 15% of them seen just once. This entry belongs to a study of T-cell reconstitution after alpha-beta-depleted transplantation in children. The sequence was collected from a male patient younger than 18 who had a stem cell transplant for acute lymphoblastic leukemia, so the T cells may come from the graft donor. This material consisted of PBMCs, mostly from graft donor cells, taken 360 days after TCRalphabeta/CD19-depleted stem cell transplant. This rearrangement joins TRBV20-1 to TRBJ2-1; TRBD2 matches at 11 bases. The CDR3 protein is CSRTSGYNEQFF. The CDR3 nucleotides read TGCAGTCGGACTAGCGGGTACAATGAGCAGTTCTTC.